There are a few counts of the clone carrying this T cell receptor beta chain. No antigen is known for it. TCRdb called the RT-PCR reads again in MiXCR, with one record for every CDR3 protein. The data show about 180,000 distinct CDR3 sequences, nearly 9.5% seen once. The CDR3 loop spans 13 amino acids. Germline V lookup: CDR1 SGHAT, CDR2 FQNNGV. The germline V and J ends were trimmed by 5 bases and 2 bases, with 9 bases remaining between them. This record belongs to a study of response to subunit inactivated influenza vaccine. Broader study findings: There was a suggestion from the authors that each seasonal influenza vaccination recruits few new T cells.

The source material was non-naive T cells sorted from PBMCs, sampled on the day of vaccination. The chain employs TRBV11-2 and TRBJ2-5; D remains ambiguous. This clonotype originated in a man between 45 and 60 years old who received an inactivated influenza vaccine. The CDR3 nucleotides are TGTGCCAGCAGCATCAGTATTCAAGAGACCCAGTACTTC. Translated: CASSISIQETQYF.